Each of the 19 T cell receptor beta chains below was sequenced from the same sample in a study of shared clonotypes between healthy human individuals. TCRdb's table, derived via immunoSEQ multiplex PCR, lists solely in-frame clones and lacks some. The data contain roughly 2,500,000 clones, approximately 93% of them singletons. The sequenced material came from naive CD4+ T cells from PBMCs. Subset noted: CD45RA+ positively selected. Source of these receptors: a man aged 18-30 years in good health. Some clones in this sample may be carry-over from other donors' samples.

The V gene is TRBV7-9, the J gene TRBJ2-3; D not resolved. The germline V gene encodes CDR1 SEHNR and CDR2 FQNEAQ (reference sequence). V shed 5 bases and J shed 0 bases, with 6 bases lying between them. This CDR3 has 13 residues. CDR3 coding DNA: TGTGCCAGCAGCACCCACAGCACAGATACGCAGTATTTT. The encoded protein is CASSTHSTDTQYF.

The chain employs TRBV19 and TRBJ1-1; 9 nucleotides match TRBD1. V gave up 4 bases and J gave up 5 bases; unmatched junction bases: 8. Germline V CDR1 and CDR2: LNHDA, SQIVND (reference sequence). This CDR3 is 15 amino acids long. CDR3 region: CASSNRGRWKTEAFF. CDR3 nucleotides: TGTGCCAGTAGTAACAGGGGGCGGTGGAAAACTGAAGCTTTCTTT.

The chain is built from TRBV2 and TRBJ2-7; weak D call: TRBD2 (6 bases). Germline V lookup: CDR1 SNHLY, CDR2 FYNNEI. The V end lost 6 bases, the J end lost 4 bases, and 10 bases lay between the germline ends. The CDR3 totals 12 residues. CDR3 loop: CASRGLVYEQYF. CDR3 DNA: TGTGCCAGCAGGGGACTGGTTTACGAGCAGTACTTC.

The chain combines TRBV28 with TRBJ2-2, with 8 bases fitting TRBD1. This CDR3 is 15 amino acids long. Per germline, CDR1 MDHEN and CDR2 SYDVKM. The V and J ends lost 7 bases and 0 bases, in that order; junction bases with no gene match: 4. The CDR3 DNA reads TGTGCCAGCATTTCAGGGGGCACGAACACCGGGGAGCTGTTTTTT. This encodes CASISGGTNTGELFF.

J is TRBJ1-5 and V is TRBV4-2; 11 bases are shared with TRBD1. V was clipped by 0 bases and J by 0 bases; unmatched bases: 10. Germline loops: CDR1 LGHNA, CDR2 YNFKEQ. The CDR3 consists of 20 residues. The CDR3 DNA is TGTGCCAGCAGCCAAGAGGACAGGGGGCTAAAACGCTATAGCAATCAGCCCCAGCATTTT. Its protein is CASSQEDRGLKRYSNQPQHF.

The gene calls are TRBV9 and TRBJ1-3, with D maybe TRBD1 (6 bases). V was shortened by 0 bases and J by 3 bases, with 13 bases between the two germline ends. Germline CDR1 SGDLS, CDR2 YYNGEE. The CDR3 totals 16 residues. The CDR3 coding sequence is TGTGCCAGCAGCGTAGATGGGGGGCGACGTGGAAACACCATATATTTT. As protein: CASSVDGGRRGNTIYF.

The CDR3 reads CASSEAFRDRQYF. CDR3 nucleotide sequence: TGTGCCAGCAGTGAAGCCTTCCGCGACAGGCAGTACTTC. The chain uses TRBV2 and TRBJ2-5; D is possibly TRBD1 (6 bases). Germline V gives CDR1 SNHLY, CDR2 FYNNEI. The CDR3 runs to 13 residues. V gave up 0 bases and J gave up 11 bases, with 13 bases separating them.

The chain is built from TRBV29-1 and TRBJ2-2; D remains unclear. The CDR3 is made up of 12 amino acids. The germline V and J ends were trimmed by 6 bases and 4 bases, with 9 bases remaining between them. Per germline, CDR1 SQVTM and CDR2 ANQGSEA. The CDR3 loop is CSVLHPTGELFF. CDR3 nucleotides: TGCAGCGTACTTCATCCCACCGGGGAGCTGTTTTTT.

The chain has TRBV19 and TRBJ1-4; D unresolved. V gave up 3 bases and J gave up 9 bases, with 20 bases separating them. This CDR3 contains 16 residues. Germline-derived CDR1 and CDR2 are LNHDA and SQIVND (reference sequence). This CDR3 reads CASSIIGEGRGKKLFF. CDR3 DNA sequence: TGTGCCAGTAGTATTATCGGCGAGGGAAGAGGGAAAAAACTGTTTTTT.

The chain joins TRBV28 to TRBJ2-7; the D call may be TRBD1 or TRBD2 (5 bases each). The ends were cut back, 6 bases at V and 4 bases at J, with 25 bases in the middle. CDR3 size: 17 residues. Germline lookup yields CDR1 MDHEN and CDR2 SYDVKM. CDR3 nucleotides: TGTGCCAGCAGGAGCATAAAAGGGACGGCGGAGCGGTACGAGCAGTACTTC. Protein: CASRSIKGTAERYEQYF.

The CDR3 DNA sequence: TGTGCCAGCAGCCAACGGTCAGAAAACATTCAGTACTTC. The encoded protein is CASSQRSENIQYF. The chain couples TRBV4-2 to TRBJ2-4; the D is unclear. CDR1 is LGHNA, CDR2 YNFKEQ, per germline. The V end lost 2 bases, the J end lost 5 bases, and 7 bases lay between the germline ends. The CDR3 has 13 amino acids.

V gene TRBV25-1 combines with J gene TRBJ2-5, with 8 bases fitting TRBD2. Germline lookup yields CDR1 MGHDK and CDR2 SYGVNS. This CDR3 spans 13 amino acids. After removal of 6 bases from V and 5 bases from J, the junction contained 5 bases not matched to a gene. CDR3 residues: CASSGRAGETQYF. The CDR3, as DNA: TGTGCCAGCAGCGGGAGGGCCGGTGAGACCCAGTACTTC. The complete variable domain, with remaining parts taken from reference TRBV25-1 and TRBJ2-5, reads EADIYQTPRYLVIGTGKKITLECSQTMGHDKMYWYQQDPGMELHLIHYSYGVNSTEKGDLSSESTVSRIRTEHFPLTLESARPSHTSQYLCASSGRAGETQYFGPGTRLLVL.

The chain carries TRBV29-1 and TRBJ2-1; 10 nucleotides match TRBD2. V lost 6 bases, J lost 7 bases, and 9 bases stayed unmatched. The germline V gene encodes CDR1 SQVTM and CDR2 ANQGSEA. The CDR3 runs to 14 residues. The CDR3 DNA reads TGCAGCGTCGCCTCTAGCGGGAGTTCTAATGAGCAGTTCTTC. Residues: CSVASSGSSNEQFF.

This clone has a handful of counts. The rearrangement links TRBV29-1 to TRBJ1-1, with D hard to call. The CDR3 length is 14 residues. Germline V lookup: CDR1 SQVTM, CDR2 ANQGSEA. Trimming left V 6 bases short and J 5 bases short, with 19 bases between. This chain's CDR3 is CSVREISSWTEAFF. DNA for the CDR3: TGCAGCGTCCGGGAGATCAGCTCGTGGACTGAAGCTTTCTTT.

This sequence joins TRBV2 and TRBJ1-5; D may be TRBD1 (6 bases). This CDR3 spans 15 amino acids. Trimming stripped 6 bases from V and 3 bases from J, with 15 bases between. Germline V lookup: CDR1 SNHLY, CDR2 FYNNEI. In DNA, the CDR3 is TGTGCCAGCAGGGATACAGGGCGCACCAATCAGCCCCAGCATTTT. This encodes CASRDTGRTNQPQHF.

The chain links TRBV19 to TRBJ1-1; TRBD1 matches at 9 bases. The trim removed 1 base at V and 4 bases at J, leaving 1 base unmatched. This CDR3 is built from 14 residues. The germline CDR1 and CDR2 sequences are LNHDA and SQIVND (reference sequence). The DNA for the CDR3 is TGTGCCAGTAGTATAGCGACAGGGGGCACTGAAGCTTTCTTT. Translating it yields CASSIATGGTEAFF.

This CDR3 reads CASSYSAGGNQPQHF. The CDR3 DNA reads TGTGCCAGCAGTTACTCCGCAGGCGGCAATCAGCCCCAGCATTTT. This sequence joins TRBV6-6 and TRBJ1-5, with D hard to call. The CDR3 runs to 15 residues. Trimming cost V 0 bases and J 2 bases, with 8 bases left between them. Germline loops: CDR1 MNHNY, CDR2 SVGAGI (reference sequence).

As concerns this clone: Other DNA sequences from this sample encode an identical CDR3 as well. V usage is TRBV28 and J usage is TRBJ2-7, with D perhaps matching TRBD2 (5 bases). V lost 1 base to trimming and J lost 5 bases, with 6 bases between them. From germline, CDR1 is MDHEN and CDR2 SYDVKM. The CDR3 is 12 residues long. The CDR3 reads CASSLSGDEQYF. CDR3 DNA: TGTGCCAGCAGTTTATCCGGGGACGAGCAGTACTTC.

The count of this clone is one. The same CDR3 can be traced to other DNA sequences in this sample. The rearrangement joins TRBV18 to TRBJ2-1, with 7 bases identical to TRBD1. Unmatched junction bases numbered 5, after V lost 3 bases and J lost 0 bases. The CDR3 loop spans 16 amino acids. Germline assignment: CDR1 KGHSH and CDR2 LQKENI. DNA of the CDR3: TGTGCCAGCTCACCCCAACAGGGGAGCTCCTACAATGAGCAGTTCTTC. Amino acid sequence: CASSPQQGSSYNEQFF.